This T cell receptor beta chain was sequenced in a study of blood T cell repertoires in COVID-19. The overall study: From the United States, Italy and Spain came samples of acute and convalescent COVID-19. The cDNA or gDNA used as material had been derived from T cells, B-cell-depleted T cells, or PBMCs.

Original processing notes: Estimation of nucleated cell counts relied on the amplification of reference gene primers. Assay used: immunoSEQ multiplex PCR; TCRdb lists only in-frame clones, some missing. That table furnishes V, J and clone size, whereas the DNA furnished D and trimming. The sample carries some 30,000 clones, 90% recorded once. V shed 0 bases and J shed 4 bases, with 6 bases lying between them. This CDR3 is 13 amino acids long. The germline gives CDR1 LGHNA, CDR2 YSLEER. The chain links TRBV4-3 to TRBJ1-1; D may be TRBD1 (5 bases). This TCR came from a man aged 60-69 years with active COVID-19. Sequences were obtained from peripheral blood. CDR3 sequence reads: CASSQDGGTEAFF. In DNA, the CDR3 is TGCGCCAGCAGCCAAGACGGGGGCACTGAAGCTTTCTTT.